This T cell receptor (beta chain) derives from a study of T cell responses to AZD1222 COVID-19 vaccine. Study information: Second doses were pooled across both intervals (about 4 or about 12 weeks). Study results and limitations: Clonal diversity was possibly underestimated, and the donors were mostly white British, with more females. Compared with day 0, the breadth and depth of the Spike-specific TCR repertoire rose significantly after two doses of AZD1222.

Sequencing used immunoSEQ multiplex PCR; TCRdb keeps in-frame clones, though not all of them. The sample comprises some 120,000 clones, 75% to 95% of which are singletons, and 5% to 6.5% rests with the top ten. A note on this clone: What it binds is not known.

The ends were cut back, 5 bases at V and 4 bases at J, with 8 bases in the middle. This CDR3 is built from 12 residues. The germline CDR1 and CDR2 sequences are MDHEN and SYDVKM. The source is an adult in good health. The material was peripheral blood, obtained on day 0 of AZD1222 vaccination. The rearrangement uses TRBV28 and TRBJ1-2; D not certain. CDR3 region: CASSPGSYGYTF. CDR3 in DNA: TGTGCCAGCAGTCCGGGCAGCTATGGCTACACCTTC.